Below, 20 T cell receptor beta chains from the same sample are listed, as sequenced in a study of blood T cell repertoires in COVID-19. Sequenced by immunoSEQ multiplex PCR; TCRdb stores in-frame clones only, minus some. The data contain about 61,000 clones, around nine tenths of them singletons. The specimen sequenced was peripheral blood. These receptors all stem from a woman in her 50s with active or convalescent COVID-19.

This sequence joins TRBV5-4 and TRBJ1-2, with 7 positions matching TRBD1. The CDR3 is 17 amino acids. The V and J ends lost 4 bases and 5 bases, in that order; junction bases with no gene match: 17. CDR1 SGHNT and CDR2 YYREEE come from the germline V gene (reference sequence). CDR3 nucleotides: TGTGCCAGCAGCGAGGACAGGCGGCAACGCCCTTTTTATGGCTACACCTTC. Protein: CASSEDRRQRPFYGYTF.

This clone was detected once. This chain uses TRBV9 with TRBJ2-3, with 8 bases that match TRBD1. CDR3 size: 16 residues. Germline V lookup: CDR1 SGDLS, CDR2 YYNGEE. V dropped 0 bases and J dropped 2; count of bases not matched to a gene: 5. CDR3 nucleotide sequence: TGTGCCAGCAGCGTAGGACAGGGGCAATTCACAGATACGCAGTATTTT. It is translated as CASSVGQGQFTDTQYF. Combining the CDR3 with reference TRBV9 and TRBJ2-3 gives the whole variable domain DSGVTQTPKHLITATGQRVTLRCSPRSGDLSVYWYQQSLDQGLQFLIQYYNGEERAKGNILERFSAQQFPDLHSELNLSSLELGDSALYFCASSVGQGQFTDTQYFGPGTRLTVL.

The chain uses TRBV21-1 and TRBJ1-1. TRBV21-1 is designated a pseudogene. The CDR3 covers 17 residues. The CDR3 nucleotides read TGTGCCAGCAGCGAGCGGAGTGCGTGTGGGGGGGACACTGAAGCTTTCTTT. Translated: CASSERSACGGDTEAFF.

The rearrangement uses TRBV11-2 and TRBJ1-1, with a tentative D call TRBD1 (6 bases). The CDR3 has 18 residues. Trimming shortened V by 5 bases and J by 10 bases, and 32 bases separated the two germline ends. Germline CDR1 and CDR2: SGHAT and FQNNGV. The CDR3 sequence: CASSQLGGAGRLGGGAFF. The CDR3, as DNA: TGTGCCAGCAGCCAATTAGGGGGGGCTGGCAGATTGGGTGGGGGAGCTTTCTTT.

The chain carries TRBV10-2 and TRBJ2-4, with 10 bases that match TRBD2. Germline assignment: CDR1 WSHSY and CDR2 SAAADI. The CDR3 runs to 20 residues. V gave up 4 bases and J gave up 3 bases; unmatched junction bases: 18. The CDR3 region has the DNA TGCGCCAGCAGTGGACCCAGCGGGAGGGCGCCTACTGTTAGCAAAAACATTCAGTACTTC. It yields the protein CASSGPSGRAPTVSKNIQYF.

This clone was counted only a few times. The chain employs TRBV10-3 and TRBJ2-1, with 9 bases lining up with TRBD2. Germline-derived CDR1 and CDR2 are ENHRY and SYGVKD. The CDR3 length is 14 residues. With 7 bases clipped from V and 3 bases from J, the junction kept 4 bases outside the gene matches. The DNA of the CDR3 is TGTGCCATCACGAAGACTAGCGGCTACAATGAGCAGTTCTTC. Translation gives CAITKTSGYNEQFF.

The V gene is TRBV7-2, the J gene TRBJ2-1, with TRBD2 as a possible D gene (6 bases). The CDR3 runs 16 residues. The V and J ends lost 1 base and 3 bases respectively, with 13 bases between them. CDR1 and CDR2 from the germline V gene are SGHTA and FQGNSA. The CDR3 DNA reads as TGTGCCAGCAGCTTAGGTCTGGGCGGGGACTACAATGAGCAGTTCTTC. It translates to CASSLGLGGDYNEQFF.

V gene TRBV2 combines with J gene TRBJ1-4, with 8 bases aligning to TRBD1. CDR3 length equals 13 residues. Germline V gene sequence: CDR1 SNHLY, CDR2 FYNNEI. The ends lost 5 bases at V and 7 bases at J; junction bases unmatched: 3. CDR3 protein: CASSQGAGEKLFF. As DNA, the CDR3 is TGTGCCAGCAGTCAGGGGGCTGGTGAAAAACTGTTTTTT.

V and J are TRBV9 and TRBJ2-1, with D maybe TRBD1 (5 bases). V lost 4 bases to trimming and J lost 1 base, with 9 bases between them. CDR3 length: 14 amino acids. The germline V gene has CDR1 SGDLS and CDR2 YYNGEE. The CDR3 sequence is CASSPQGSYNEQFF. CDR3 in DNA: TGTGCCAGCAGCCCGCAGGGTTCCTACAATGAGCAGTTCTTC. The whole variable domain, filled in from reference TRBV9 and TRBJ2-1, reads DSGVTQTPKHLITATGQRVTLRCSPRSGDLSVYWYQQSLDQGLQFLIQYYNGEERAKGNILERFSAQQFPDLHSELNLSSLELGDSALYFCASSPQGSYNEQFFGPGTRLTVL.

This clone was seen a single time. DNA for the CDR3: TGTGCCAGCGGGGGGACTAGCGGGAGTCTCTGGGAGACCCAGTACTTC. The encoded protein is CASGGTSGSLWETQYF. The rearrangement joins TRBV27 to TRBJ2-5; the match to TRBD2 covers 14 bases. The CDR3 contains 16 residues. The germline V gene encodes CDR1 MNHEY and CDR2 SMNVEV (reference sequence). The junction had 10 bases not matched to a gene; V was cut back by 8 bases and J by 5 bases.

V gene TRBV15 combines with J gene TRBJ2-7; 8 nucleotides match TRBD2. Germline V gene data show CDR1 as LNHNV and CDR2 as YYDKDF (reference sequence). The CDR3 consists of 13 residues. Germline trimming cut 1 base from V and 9 bases from J; bases unmatched to any gene: 5. CDR3 DNA sequence: TGTGCCACCAGCAGAGTTGTTGCGGGAGGGCAGTACTTC. Amino acid sequence: CATSRVVAGGQYF.

The rearrangement joins TRBV2 to TRBJ2-2; 10 bases agree with TRBD2. The CDR3 loop spans 17 amino acids. With V trimmed by 5 bases and J by 7 bases, 13 bases remained unmatched. Germline V gene lookup returns CDR1 SNHLY and CDR2 FYNNEI. In DNA, the CDR3 is TGTGCCAGCAGTCGACTAGCGGGCTCCGGGGGTGGCGGGGAGCTGTTTTTT. Protein: CASSRLAGSGGGGELFF.

This sequence joins TRBV6-5 and TRBJ2-7; D is possibly TRBD2 (6 bases). CDR3 length: 15 amino acids. V lost 6 bases and J lost 2, with 17 bases in between. Looked up from germline, CDR1 is MNHEY and CDR2 is SVGAGI. CDR3 sequence reads: CASSLNPGGTYEQYF. In nucleotides, the CDR3 is TGTGCCAGCAGCCTCAACCCCGGGGGAACCTACGAGCAGTACTTC.

V and J are TRBV9 and TRBJ1-1, with 7 positions matching TRBD1. The V and J ends lost 0 bases and 0 bases, in that order; junction bases with no gene match: 2. CDR1 and CDR2 from the germline V gene are SGDLS and YYNGEE. The CDR3 is made up of 15 amino acids. The CDR3 sequence is CASSVADRMNTEAFF. In DNA form, the CDR3 reads TGTGCCAGCAGCGTAGCGGACAGGATGAACACTGAAGCTTTCTTT.

The V gene is TRBV29-1, the J gene TRBJ2-7; TRBD1 aligns across 10 bases. Trimming took 4 bases from V and 4 from J; bases not matched to a gene: 1. Per the germline V gene, CDR1 is SQVTM and CDR2 is ANQGSEA. The CDR3 loop spans 12 amino acids. DNA of the CDR3: TGCAGCGTTGGACAGGGGGCTTACGAGCAGTACTTC. This gives the protein CSVGQGAYEQYF.

The V gene is TRBV5-6, the J gene TRBJ1-2; D uncertain. The CDR3 sequence is 15 residues long. Germline V lookup: CDR1 SGHDT, CDR2 YYEEEE. The germline V and J ends were trimmed by 3 bases and 1 base, with 13 bases remaining between them. In nucleotides, the CDR3 is TGTGCCAGCAGCTCGCCCTATGAGGTTAACTATGGCTACACCTTC. Translating gives CASSSPYEVNYGYTF.

V and J are TRBV19 and TRBJ1-5; tentatively, D is TRBD1 (6 bases). The V and J ends lost 7 bases and 4 bases respectively, with 17 bases between them. This CDR3 region has 15 residues. In germline, CDR1 is LNHDA, CDR2 SQIVND (reference sequence). The DNA of the CDR3 is TGTGCCAGTATAGGTCAGGGGCGTAGTAATCAGCCCCAGCATTTT. It yields the protein CASIGQGRSNQPQHF.

The chain has TRBV19 and TRBJ2-5; D remains ambiguous. The CDR3 loop spans 12 amino acids. CDR1 and CDR2 (germline): LNHDA, SQIVND (reference sequence). V lost 4 bases and J 1 base, leaving 4 bases between the germline ends. CDR3 DNA sequence: TGTGCCAGTAGTACTAGCCAAGAGACCCAGTACTTC. This sequence encodes CASSTSQETQYF.

The V and J genes are TRBV3-1 (or the pseudogene TRBV3-2) and TRBJ1-5; 10 bases line up with TRBD1. The CDR3 is made up of 17 amino acids. Unmatched junction bases numbered 8, after V lost 4 bases and J lost 2 bases. CDR1 LGHDT and CDR2 YNNKEL come from the germline V gene (reference sequence). In DNA form, the CDR3 reads TGTGCCAGCAGCCCGGGACAGGGGATCGTGCGCAATCAGCCCCAGCATTTT. Translation: CASSPGQGIVRNQPQHF.

This chain uses TRBV12-3 or TRBV12-4 with TRBJ2-5; D is undetermined. CDR3 size: 12 residues. Trimming cost V 5 bases and J 5 bases, with 9 bases left between them. In nucleotides, the CDR3 is TGTGCCAGCAGTCCCCACTCTGAGACCCAGTACTTC. Translating gives CASSPHSETQYF.